Presented here are 31 T cell receptor beta chains from one specimen sequenced in a study of CD8 T cells in ankylosing spondylitis. TCRdb re-analysed the 5' RACE reads in MiXCR, keeping a single row per CDR3 protein. The sample shows around 480,000 distinct CDR3 sequences, 15% to 20% of them seen only once. Whole-study results and caveats: Within ankylosing spondylitis blood, a TCR beta motif made up of under 10 highly homologous variants appeared to be characteristic.

Their recognized antigens are unknown. Sequenced sample: blood, either unsorted or a sorted T cell fraction (not recorded which). The receptors were sampled from a male donor with ankylosing spondylitis.

There are a few counts of this clonotype. The V and J genes are TRBV5-6 and TRBJ1-2, with a tentative D call TRBD1 (6 bases). V was shortened by 4 bases and J by 4 bases, with 20 bases between the two germline ends. Germline assignment: CDR1 SGHDT and CDR2 YYEEEE. This CDR3 has 16 residues. The CDR3 nucleotides read TGTGCCAGCAGCCCGATCGGACAGACGCTGGTCTATGGCTACACCTTC. It yields the protein CASSPIGQTLVYGYTF.

The chain links TRBV4-2 to TRBJ2-2, with 8 bases lining up with TRBD2. The J segment lost 5 bases and the V segment lost 2 bases, leaving 10 bases of the junction unmatched. This CDR3 spans 17 amino acids. Germline V gene lookup returns CDR1 LGHNA and CDR2 YNFKEQ. The CDR3: CASSQSLRAGVTGELFF. CDR3 DNA: TGTGCCAGCAGCCAAAGCCTTCGAGCGGGAGTTACCGGGGAGCTGTTTTTT.

This clonotype occurred many times. The chain uses TRBV5-1 and TRBJ1-4, with no clear D. Germline-derived CDR1 and CDR2 are SGHRS and YFSETQ. Trimming shortened V by 0 bases and J by 7 bases, and 7 bases separated the two germline ends. The CDR3 consists of 13 residues. This chain's CDR3 is CASSLGESEKLFF. In DNA, the CDR3 is TGCGCCAGCAGCTTGGGAGAAAGTGAAAAACTGTTTTTT.

The J gene is TRBJ2-4, the V gene TRBV28; D is possibly TRBD1 (6 bases). Trimming removed 0 bases at V and 3 bases at J, with 12 bases between. Germline lookup yields CDR1 MDHEN and CDR2 SYDVKM. This CDR3 has 16 residues. The CDR3 nucleotides are TGTGCCAGCAGTTTATGGGCGTCAGGGGACAAAAACATTCAGTACTTC. Translation gives CASSLWASGDKNIQYF.

The chain is built from TRBV6-2 or TRBV6-3 and TRBJ2-1, with D hard to call. The CDR3 is made up of 15 amino acids. Germline CDR1 and CDR2: MNHEY and SVGEGT. Between the trimmed V and J ends, which lost 0 bases and 4 bases, there was a span of 10 bases. The CDR3 nucleotides read TGTGCCAGCAGTTACTCGTCACCGGAGTACAATGAGCAGTTCTTC. This codes for CASSYSSPEYNEQFF.

This clonotype was seen a handful of times. The chain links TRBV7-2 to TRBJ1-2, with 11 bases fitting TRBD1. The CDR3 sequence is 15 residues long. Germline V lookup: CDR1 SGHTA, CDR2 FQGNSA. The ends lost 5 bases at V and 3 bases at J; junction bases unmatched: 5. DNA for the CDR3: TGTGCCAGCAGCGGGAGGGACAGGGGGGACTATGGCTACACCTTC. It codes for CASSGRDRGDYGYTF.

This clonotype was counted only a few times. This chain connects TRBV12-3 or TRBV12-4 to TRBJ2-1; TRBD2 matches 7 bases. The length of the CDR3 is 18 residues. Trimming at V came to 7 bases and at J to 5 bases, leaving 20 bases not matched to a gene. CDR3 region: CASTPSGPWTLLNNEQFF. In DNA form, the CDR3 reads TGTGCCAGCACCCCTAGCGGACCCTGGACACTTTTAAACAATGAGCAGTTCTTC.

The V call is TRBV20-1, the J call TRBJ1-1; D uncertain. V was cut by 3 bases and J by 5 bases, with 7 bases left in between. CDR3 length equals 11 residues. Germline V gene lookup returns CDR1 DFQATT and CDR2 SNEGSKA (reference sequence). The CDR3 reads CSASSLTEAFF. As DNA, the CDR3 is TGCAGTGCTAGCTCGTTGACTGAAGCTTTCTTT.

This chain joins TRBV28 and TRBJ2-1; 9 bases are a match to TRBD2. The CDR3 loop spans 15 amino acids. Unmatched junction bases numbered 8, after V lost 3 bases and J lost 8 bases. CDR1 is MDHEN, CDR2 SYDVKM, per germline. The CDR3 DNA reads TGTGCCAGCAGTTTCCTTAGCGGGAGTCGGGATGAGCAGTTCTTC. It yields the protein CASSFLSGSRDEQFF.

This clonotype has a handful of counts. V and J are TRBV4-1 and TRBJ2-1, with D possibly being TRBD1 (7 bases). Germline V lookup: CDR1 MGHRA, CDR2 YSYEKL. V lost 6 bases to trimming and J lost 7 bases, with 16 bases between them. This CDR3 is 14 amino acids long. CDR3 coding DNA: TGCGCCAGCAGACGGACAGGCGGGATAAATGAGCAGTTCTTC. Its protein is CASRRTGGINEQFF.

This clonotype was seen at least ten times. This chain joins TRBV29-1 and TRBJ2-2, with 7 bases lining up with TRBD1. The CDR3 sequence is 14 residues long. Germline assignment: CDR1 SQVTM and CDR2 ANQGSEA. J lost 6 bases, V lost 4 bases, and 8 bases had no gene match. Here the CDR3 DNA reads TGCAGCGTTGCTAGACAGGGCTTGGCCGGGGAGCTGTTTTTT. Translating gives CSVARQGLAGELFF.

This clonotype has just a few counts. The DNA for the CDR3 is TGTGCCAGCAGCCAAGATAGGGGGAGGGGGCTAGCCAAAAACATTCAGTACTTC. Protein: CASSQDRGRGLAKNIQYF. The chain is built from TRBV4-2 and TRBJ2-4, with D possibly called TRBD1 or TRBD2 (7 bases each). Germline CDR1 LGHNA, CDR2 YNFKEQ. Trimming removed 0 bases at V and 0 bases at J, with 15 bases between. The CDR3 is made up of 18 amino acids.

This chain connects TRBV27 to TRBJ2-1, with TRBD2 matching 10 bases. J gave up 2 bases and V 2 bases, and 12 bases lay outside the gene matches. CDR1 is MNHEY and CDR2 is SMNVEV in the germline V gene (reference sequence). This CDR3 has 19 amino acids. The CDR3 DNA reads TGTGCCAGCAGTTTACTCCCCTTCTTTAGCGGGGGGACCTACAATGAGCAGTTCTTC. This codes for CASSLLPFFSGGTYNEQFF.

This chain uses TRBV20-1 with TRBJ2-7, with D maybe TRBD2 (6 bases). CDR3 length equals 14 residues. V dropped 4 bases and J dropped 4 bases, with 17 bases sitting between them. CDR1 and CDR2 (germline): DFQATT, SNEGSKA (reference sequence). The CDR3, as DNA: TGCAGTGCTACCCTACGGGAGAATCGGTACGAGCAGTACTTC. Protein product: CSATLRENRYEQYF.

This clonotype appeared a few times. The rearrangement joins TRBV28 to TRBJ2-7; 9 bases are a match to TRBD2. Germline-derived CDR1 and CDR2 are MDHEN and SYDVKM. The J segment lost 6 bases and the V segment lost 5 bases, leaving 17 bases of the junction unmatched. This CDR3 comprises 17 residues. CDR3 sequence: CASSLLQTSGFLIEQYF. In nucleotides, the CDR3 is TGTGCCAGCAGTCTCCTCCAGACTAGCGGTTTTTTAATCGAGCAGTACTTC.

This clonotype was detected a few times. The chain links TRBV7-2 to TRBJ2-1, with TRBD2 identical over 9 bases. Trimming at V came to 1 base and at J to 2 bases, leaving 3 bases not matched to a gene. The germline gives CDR1 SGHTA, CDR2 FQGNSA. The CDR3 runs 16 residues. In DNA form, the CDR3 reads TGTGCCAGCAGCTTAGTCGGCGGGAGGGCCTACAATGAGCAGTTCTTC. Encoded protein: CASSLVGGRAYNEQFF.

The chain joins TRBV7-9 to TRBJ2-7; TRBD1 might be the D (5 bases). This CDR3 is 15 amino acids long. The germline V gene encodes CDR1 SEHNR and CDR2 FQNEAQ (reference sequence). Trimming removed 0 bases at V and 4 bases at J, with 13 bases between. CDR3 DNA: TGTGCCAGCAGCTTAGCCCAGGGTGAATGGTACGAGCAGTACTTC. Encoded protein: CASSLAQGEWYEQYF. The full variable domain, completed using reference TRBV7-9 and TRBJ2-7, is DTGVSQNPRHKITKRGQNVTFRCDPISEHNRLYWYRQTLGQGPEFLTYFQNEAQLEKSRLLSDRFSAERPKGSFSTLEIQRTEQGDSAMYLCASSLAQGEWYEQYFGPGTRLTVT.

The chain carries TRBV2 and TRBJ1-2; D remains ambiguous. Trimming shortened V by 6 bases and J by 6 bases, and 14 bases separated the two germline ends. Germline V gene data show CDR1 as SNHLY and CDR2 as FYNNEI. This CDR3 has 13 residues. The CDR3 loop is CASRQTLDDGYTF. As DNA, the CDR3 is TGTGCCAGCAGGCAGACCCTAGATGATGGCTACACCTTC.

This chain joins TRBV20-1 and TRBJ2-1; weak D call: TRBD2 (7 bases). Germline V gene data show CDR1 as DFQATT and CDR2 as SNEGSKA (reference sequence). V lost 6 bases to trimming and J lost 12 bases, with 15 bases between them. The CDR3 length is 11 residues. CDR3 protein: CSARGAPGQFF. The CDR3 bases are TGCAGTGCACGGGGGGCGCCGGGGCAGTTCTTC.

The chain combines TRBV11-1 with TRBJ2-1; 8 bases are shared with TRBD1. V was clipped by 4 bases and J by 8 bases; unmatched bases: 13. The germline V gene encodes CDR1 SGHAT and CDR2 FQDESV (reference sequence). The CDR3 loop spans 16 amino acids. CDR3 residues: CASSSYTGGFTYEQFF. The CDR3 DNA reads as TGTGCCAGCAGCTCATATACAGGGGGATTCACCTATGAGCAGTTCTTC.

This clonotype has more than one count but fewer than ten. V gene TRBV19 combines with J gene TRBJ1-1; D unclear. In germline, CDR1 is LNHDA, CDR2 SQIVND (reference sequence). The CDR3 is 15 residues long. V lost 1 base and J 1 base, leaving 10 bases between the germline ends. CDR3 amino acids: CASSIVAGPNTEAFF. In DNA form, the CDR3 reads TGTGCCAGTAGTATAGTCGCAGGACCGAACACTGAAGCTTTCTTT.

This chain uses TRBV7-2 with TRBJ1-5, with a tentative D call TRBD1 (5 bases). This CDR3 contains 13 residues. CDR1 and CDR2 (germline): SGHTA, FQGNSA. The V end lost 5 bases, the J end lost 6 bases, and 11 bases lay between the germline ends. DNA of the CDR3: TGTGCCAGCAGCATGGGACTCGGTCAGCCCCAGCATTTT. It yields the protein CASSMGLGQPQHF.

In DNA form, the CDR3 reads TGTGCCAGCATCGAATGGGGACGGTATAACACTGAAGCTTTCTTT. Protein sequence: CASIEWGRYNTEAFF. V usage is TRBV6-2 or TRBV6-3 and J usage is TRBJ1-1; D perhaps matches TRBD1 (5 bases). There are 15 residues in the CDR3. Trimming took 7 bases from V and 2 from J, leaving 17 bases between them. Germline CDR1 and CDR2: MNHEY and SVGEGT.

CDR3 nucleotide sequence: TGTGCCAGCACTCTGAGAAGCGGGGGGGACAATGAGCAGTTCTTC. Its translation: CASTLRSGGDNEQFF. The J gene is TRBJ2-1, the V gene TRBV2; 10 positions match TRBD2. V lost 7 bases and J lost 5; bases outside the gene matches: 8. Germline V gives CDR1 SNHLY, CDR2 FYNNEI. This CDR3 contains 15 residues.

The sample holds a few counts of this clonotype. The gene calls are TRBV12-3 or TRBV12-4 and TRBJ2-3, with a tentative D call TRBD2 (6 bases). This CDR3 has 18 amino acids. V lost 0 bases to trimming and J lost 0 bases, with 16 bases between them. The CDR3 spells CASSLALGTHTSTDTQYF. The CDR3, as DNA: TGTGCCAGCAGTTTAGCGCTAGGGACTCACACTAGCACAGATACGCAGTATTTT.

This clonotype occurred many times. In DNA, the CDR3 is TGCGCCAGCAGCTTGGTTGGTCGGACGGTCACAGATACGCAGTATTTT. Translation gives CASSLVGRTVTDTQYF. The chain links TRBV5-1 to TRBJ2-3, with unresolved D. CDR1 and CDR2 from the germline V gene are SGHRS and YFSETQ. Trimming stripped 0 bases from V and 2 bases from J, with 13 bases between. CDR3 size: 16 residues. The full variable domain, completed using reference TRBV5-1 and TRBJ2-3, is KAGVTQTPRYLIKTRGQQVTLSCSPISGHRSVSWYQQTPGQGLQFLFEYFSETQRNKGNFPGRFSGRQFSNSRSEMNVSTLELGDSALYLCASSLVGRTVTDTQYFGPGTRLTVL.

This clonotype was picked up many times. V and J are TRBV5-6 and TRBJ2-1; 9 nucleotides match TRBD2. CDR1 and CDR2 (germline): SGHDT, YYEEEE. The CDR3 spans 16 residues. The J segment lost 4 bases and the V segment lost 2 bases, leaving 7 bases of the junction unmatched. The DNA of the CDR3 is TGTGCCAGCAGCTTAAAGCGGGGGGTCGGTTACAATGAGCAGTTCTTC. It is translated as CASSLKRGVGYNEQFF. The full variable domain, with the rest looked up from reference TRBV5-6 and TRBJ2-1, is DAGVTQSPTHLIKTRGQQVTLRCSPKSGHDTVSWYQQALGQGPQFIFQYYEEEERQRGNFPDRFSGHQFPNYSSELNVNALLLGDSALYLCASSLKRGVGYNEQFFGPGTRLTVL.

This clonotype was picked up many times. The J gene is TRBJ1-1, the V gene TRBV2; D not certain. Trimming left V 3 bases short and J 11 bases short, with 13 bases between. The CDR3 sequence is 12 residues long. Per germline, CDR1 SNHLY and CDR2 FYNNEI. The CDR3 loop is CASSDTWLGAFF. CDR3 bases: TGTGCCAGCAGTGATACATGGTTAGGGGCTTTCTTT.

The chain has TRBV12-3 or TRBV12-4 and TRBJ1-2; D gene uncertain. Trimming removed 4 bases at V and 0 bases at J, with 15 bases between. This CDR3 region has 16 residues. The DNA of the CDR3 is TGTGCCAGCAGTTACGCCGGGAAGAGGGCTAACTATGGCTACACCTTC. It specifies CASSYAGKRANYGYTF.

This clonotype was seen a handful of times. The rearrangement links TRBV12-3 or TRBV12-4 to TRBJ1-3; no reliable D call. The CDR3 is 14 amino acids. The V end was cut by 1 base, the J end by 4 bases, with 8 bases between. In nucleotides, the CDR3 is TGTGCCAGCAGTTTAGGGCTGCTCGGAAACACCATATATTTT. It codes for CASSLGLLGNTIYF.

The J gene is TRBJ2-1, the V gene TRBV9, with 12 bases that match TRBD1. V dropped 4 bases and J dropped 5; count of bases not matched to a gene: 10. CDR3 length equals 17 residues. Germline loops: CDR1 SGDLS, CDR2 YYNGEE. The CDR3 sequence is CASSTLRDRGPHNEQFF. The CDR3 coding sequence is TGTGCCAGCAGCACCCTTAGGGACAGGGGGCCCCACAATGAGCAGTTCTTC.